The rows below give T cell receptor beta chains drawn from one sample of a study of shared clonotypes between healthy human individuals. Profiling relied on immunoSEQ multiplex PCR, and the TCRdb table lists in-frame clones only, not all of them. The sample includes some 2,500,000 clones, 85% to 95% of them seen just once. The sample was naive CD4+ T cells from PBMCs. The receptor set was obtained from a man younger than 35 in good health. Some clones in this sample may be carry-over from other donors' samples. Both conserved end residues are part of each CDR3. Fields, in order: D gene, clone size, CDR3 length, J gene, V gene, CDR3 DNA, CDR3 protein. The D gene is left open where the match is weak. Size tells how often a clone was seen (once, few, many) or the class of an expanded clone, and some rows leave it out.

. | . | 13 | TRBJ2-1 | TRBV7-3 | TGTGCCAGCAGCTTAATTTATGACGGTGAGCAGTTCTTC | CASSLIYDGEQFF
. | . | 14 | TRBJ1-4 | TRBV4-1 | TGCGCCAGCAGTCTCAGGGGCGGTAATGAAAAACTGTTTTTT | CASSLRGGNEKLFF
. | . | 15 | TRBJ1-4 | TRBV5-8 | TGTGCCAGCAGCTTGTTCCGGGATCTAAATGAAAAACTGTTTTTT | CASSLFRDLNEKLFF
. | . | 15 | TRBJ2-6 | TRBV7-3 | TGTGCCAGCAGCCCGGGAGCTTCTGGGGCCAACGTCCTGACTTTC | CASSPGASGANVLTF
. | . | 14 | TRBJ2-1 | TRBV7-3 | TGTGCCAGCAGCTTACCTGGGGATGACAATGAGCAGTTCTTC | CASSLPGDDNEQFF
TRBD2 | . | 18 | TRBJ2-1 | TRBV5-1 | TGCGCCAGCAGCTTAATGGCTAGCGGGAGGAGTCTGGTCAATGAGCAGTTCTTC | CASSLMASGRSLVNEQFF
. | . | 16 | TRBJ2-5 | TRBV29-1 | TGCAGCGTTGGGGGTGTAGGGGCCCAAAAACAAGAGACCCAGTACTTC | CSVGGVGAQKQETQYF
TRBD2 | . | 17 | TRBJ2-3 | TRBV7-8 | TGTGCCAGCAGCCATAGAGGGGGACTAGCCAGCACAGATACGCAGTATTTT | CASSHRGGLASTDTQYF
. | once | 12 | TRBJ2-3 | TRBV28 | TGTGCCAGCAGTCCCGCGACAGATACGCAGTATTTT | CASSPATDTQYF
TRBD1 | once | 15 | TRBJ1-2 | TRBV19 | TGTGCCAGTAGTGACAAACCGGGACAGCTCTATGGCTACACCTTC | CASSDKPGQLYGYTF
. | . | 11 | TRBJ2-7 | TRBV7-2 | TGTGCCAGCAGCCCTTCATGGAAGCAGTACTTC | CASSPSWKQYF
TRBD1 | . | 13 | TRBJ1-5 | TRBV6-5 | TGTGCCAGCAGTACCCAGGGGGAAGGGTCCCAGCATTTT | CASSTQGEGSQHF
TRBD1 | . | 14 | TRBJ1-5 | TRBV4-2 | TGTGCCAGCAGCCAAGGACAGGGAGCCCAGCCCCAGCATTTT | CASSQGQGAQPQHF
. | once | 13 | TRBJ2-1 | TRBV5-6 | TGTGCCAGCAGCTTCGTCACCTACAATGAGCAGTTCTTC | CASSFVTYNEQFF
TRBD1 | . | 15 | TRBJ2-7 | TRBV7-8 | TGTGCCAGCAGCTTAGCCCGGACAGGGGTAATTCTTCGGTACTTC | CASSLARTGVILRYF
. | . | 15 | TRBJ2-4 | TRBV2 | TGTGCCAGCAGCGCCGACGTGGCCAAAGGGAACATTCAGTACTTC | CASSADVAKGNIQYF
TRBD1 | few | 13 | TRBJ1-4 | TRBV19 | TGTGCCAGTAGTGACCGGACAGGTGAAAAACTGTTTTTT | CASSDRTGEKLFF
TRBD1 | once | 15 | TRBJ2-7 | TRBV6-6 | TGTGCCAGCAGTAGGACAGGGGGGTCTTTCGACGAGCAGTACTTC | CASSRTGGSFDEQYF
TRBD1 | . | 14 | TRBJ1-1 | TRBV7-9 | TGTGCCAGCAGCTACAGGGGGGGTCCCACTGAAGCTTTCTTT | CASSYRGGPTEAFF
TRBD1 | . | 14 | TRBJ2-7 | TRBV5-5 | TGTGCCAGCAGCTGGGACAGTCGCTCCTACGAGCAGTACTTC | CASSWDSRSYEQYF
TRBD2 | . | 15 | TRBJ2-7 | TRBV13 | TGTGCCAGCAGCCGAGGGACTAGCGGGGACTACGAGCAGTACTTC | CASSRGTSGDYEQYF
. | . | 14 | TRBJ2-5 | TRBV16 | TGTGCCAGCAGCCGGCCTTCACATCAAGAGACCCAGTACTTC | CASSRPSHQETQYF
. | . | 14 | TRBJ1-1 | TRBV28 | TGTGCCAGCAGTCCAGAAGCGTGGAACACTGAAGCTTTCTTT | CASSPEAWNTEAFF
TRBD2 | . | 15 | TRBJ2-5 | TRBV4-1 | TGCGCCAGCAGCCAAGGGACTAGCGGGAGTTCGACCCAGTACTTC | CASSQGTSGSSTQYF
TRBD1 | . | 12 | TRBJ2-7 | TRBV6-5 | TGTGCCAGCAGCAAGACAGGGTACGAGCAGTACTTC | CASSKTGYEQYF
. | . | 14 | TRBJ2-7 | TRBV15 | TGTGCCACCAGCAGGTCCCAGGGAACCTACGAGCAGTACTTC | CATSRSQGTYEQYF
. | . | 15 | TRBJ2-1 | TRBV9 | TGTGCCAGCAGCGTAGGCCAGGGGCTCCGCAATGAGCAGTTCTTC | CASSVGQGLRNEQFF
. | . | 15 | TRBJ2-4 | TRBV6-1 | TGTGCCAGCAGTGACCTACAGGGAGCCAAAAACATTCAGTACTTC | CASSDLQGAKNIQYF
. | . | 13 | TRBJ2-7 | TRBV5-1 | TGCGCCAGCAGCGTAAGGACAGCATACGAGCAGTACTTC | CASSVRTAYEQYF
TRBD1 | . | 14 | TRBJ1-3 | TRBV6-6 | TGTGCCAGCGCATCTCGGGACAGTGGAAACACCATATATTTT | CASASRDSGNTIYF
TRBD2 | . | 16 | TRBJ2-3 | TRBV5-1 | TGCGCCAGCAGCCCGGCCTTGGCGGGAGGGCCGGATACGCAGTATTTT | CASSPALAGGPDTQYF